This TCR beta chain appears in the sequencing data of a study of blood T cell repertoires in COVID-19. Study-level information: T cells, B-cell-depleted T cells, or PBMCs supplied cDNA or gDNA.

Clones were sequenced by immunoSEQ multiplex PCR, and TCRdb holds only the in-frame ones, with some missing. The table has over 200,000 clones, around 82% seen once. This CDR3 has 12 amino acids. Germline CDR1 reads GTSNPN; CDR2 reads SVGIG (reference sequence). The V gene lost 0 bases and the J gene lost 4 bases, with 7 bases spanning the gap. This clone was observed once. V is TRBV30 and J is TRBJ2-7; TRBD1 might be the D (5 bases). The sequencing sample was made of peripheral blood. The sequence was collected from a woman aged 45-59 years with acute or convalescent COVID-19. CDR3 protein: CAWSVTAYEQYF. CDR3 DNA sequence: TGTGCCTGGAGTGTGACAGCGTACGAGCAGTACTTC.